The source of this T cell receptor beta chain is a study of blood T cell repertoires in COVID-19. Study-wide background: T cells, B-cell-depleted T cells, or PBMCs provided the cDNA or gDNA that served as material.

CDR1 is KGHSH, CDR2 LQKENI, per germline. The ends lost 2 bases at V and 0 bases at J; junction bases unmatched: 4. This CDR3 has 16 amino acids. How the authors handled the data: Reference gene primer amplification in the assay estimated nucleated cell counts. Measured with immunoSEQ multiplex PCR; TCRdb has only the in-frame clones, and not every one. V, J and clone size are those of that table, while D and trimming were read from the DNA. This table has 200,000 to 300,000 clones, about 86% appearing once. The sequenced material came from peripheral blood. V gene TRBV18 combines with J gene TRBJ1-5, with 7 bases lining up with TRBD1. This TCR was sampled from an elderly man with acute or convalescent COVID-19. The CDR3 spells CASSPTGQVSNQPQHF. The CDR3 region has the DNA TGTGCCAGCTCACCAACAGGACAGGTTAGCAATCAGCCCCAGCATTTT.